The sequence of this TCR beta chain was determined in a study of T-cell reconstitution after alpha-beta-depleted transplantation in children. A note on this clonotype: Its antigen is unidentified.

This CDR3 region has 13 residues. Deletions cut 6 bases from V and 2 bases from J, with 10 bases between. General study findings and limits: Two months or so post-transplant, alpha-beta T cells reportedly derived from several hundred expanded graft clones. Surviving recipient cells, namely T cells and thymic progenitors, were the source of high day-60 TCRbeta diversity in some patients.

Preparation of the TCRbeta library used unique molecular identifiers. MiXCR was run by TCRdb on the PCR reads, yielding one entry per CDR3 protein. The repertoire holds about 220,000 distinct CDR3 sequences, with roughly 18% as singletons. The sample in question was PBMCs, mostly from graft donor cells, obtained 360 days after TCRalphabeta/CD19-depleted stem cell transplant. The chain uses TRBV12-3 or TRBV12-4 and TRBJ1-2; TRBD1 is a possible D gene (5 bases). The sequence was obtained from a male patient aged 2-10 years who had a stem cell transplant for acute lymphoblastic leukemia, so the T cells may come from the graft donor. DNA for the CDR3: TGTGCCAGCAGCAACGGGGGAAACTATGGCTACACCTTC. Its protein is CASSNGGNYGYTF.